The present T cell receptor beta chain was sequenced within a study of regulatory T cells in long-lasting Graves disease. Study results and limitations: Preferential use of TRBV28, TRBJ1-2 and TRBJ2-5 was seen in persistent disease.

According to the study, TCR beta libraries were built with iRepertoire HTBI primers and CDR3-region Arm-PCR. TCRdb recomputed calls from the multiplex PCR reads with MiXCR, one row per CDR3 protein. The table has 310,000 or so distinct CDR3 sequences, about 19% seen once. Described time point: persistent/refractory GD, antithyroid drugs over 5 years with positive TRAb. The TCR library was made from RNA that had been extracted from PBMCs in TRIzol. Ten or more counts support this clonotype. What it binds is unknown. Per the germline V gene, CDR1 is SEHNR and CDR2 is FQNEAQ (reference sequence). The CDR3 spans 14 residues. V gave up 3 bases and J gave up 0 bases, with 9 bases separating them.

This receptor was obtained from a female donor with Graves disease. The source was peripheral blood mononuclear cells (PBMCs), collected when the disease was refractory, from a patient treated with antithyroid drugs. V and J are TRBV7-9 and TRBJ2-7; D unresolved. CDR3 nucleotide sequence: TGTGCCAGCAGCTTTACCGGTGGCTCCTACGAGCAGTACTTC. This codes for CASSFTGGSYEQYF. The full variable domain, rest sourced from reference TRBV7-9 and TRBJ2-7, is DTGVSQNPRHKITKRGQNVTFRCDPISEHNRLYWYRQTLGQGPEFLTYFQNEAQLEKSRLLSDRFSAERPKGSFSTLEIQRTEQGDSAMYLCASSFTGGSYEQYFGPGTRLTVT.